The 31 T cell receptor beta chains below were found in one sample sequenced in a study of cytomegalovirus exposure and HLA in healthy donors (dated 2017 in TCRdb). Library preparation used the immunoSEQ multiplex PCR assay. For the multiplex PCR, a mixture combining 60 forward primers for TCR Vbeta segments and 13 reverse primers for TCR Jbeta segments was used. The clones in this table, taken by TCRdb from immuneACCESS, are in-frame only. Not every clone is retained; where verified, under half of the shortfall comes from an unresolved V gene, and the cause of the rest is unknown. Here the sample has fewer than 100,000 clones; 70% to 80% occur a single time. The ten largest account for less than 8.5% of the sample. Sequencing was done on a sample of PBMCs. The source of these receptors is a female donor in good health and CMV-seronegative.

The V and J genes are TRBV4-2 and TRBJ2-1; weak D call: TRBD2 (5 bases). Trimming took 0 bases from V and 13 from J, leaving 10 bases between them. The germline V gene encodes CDR1 LGHNA and CDR2 YNFKEQ. CDR3 size: 12 residues. CDR3 in DNA: TGTGCCAGCAGCCAAGATGAGGGTGCCCAGTTCTTC. It codes for CASSQDEGAQFF.

The chain combines TRBV5-1 with TRBJ1-4; D is possibly TRBD1 (6 bases). The germline gives CDR1 SGHRS, CDR2 YFSETQ. The CDR3 loop spans 15 amino acids. The V gene lost 0 bases and the J gene lost 4 bases, with 10 bases spanning the gap. CDR3 sequence (DNA): TGCGCCAGCAGCTTGGAAACAGGGTATAATGAAAAACTGTTTTTT. Translation gives CASSLETGYNEKLFF.

The chain links TRBV5-1 to TRBJ2-7; 10 bases map to TRBD1. The J segment lost 5 bases and the V segment lost 3 bases, leaving 5 bases of the junction unmatched. The CDR3 extends over 14 amino acids. Per the germline V gene, CDR1 is SGHRS and CDR2 is YFSETQ. CDR3 DNA sequence: TGCGCCAGCAGCTCCAGACAGGGGGCTAACGAGCAGTACTTC. Its translation: CASSSRQGANEQYF.

CDR3 in amino acids: CASSFRGSGADTQYF. CDR3 nucleotides: TGTGCCAGCAGCTTCCGGGGGTCGGGGGCAGATACGCAGTATTTT. This rearrangement joins TRBV5-6 to TRBJ2-3; perhaps TRBD2 as D (6 bases). Trimming stripped 2 bases from V and 4 bases from J, with 14 bases between. Germline CDR1 SGHDT, CDR2 YYEEEE. The CDR3 runs 15 residues.

This chain joins TRBV14 and TRBJ2-1; tentatively, D is TRBD2 (5 bases). V lost 4 bases and J 0 bases, leaving 16 bases between the germline ends. The germline V gene encodes CDR1 SGHDN and CDR2 FVKESK. The CDR3 has 17 residues. As DNA, the CDR3 is TGTGCCAGCAGCCCCCTTGGGCGGGTACCCTCCTACAATGAGCAGTTCTTC. It yields the protein CASSPLGRVPSYNEQFF.

For the CDR3, the DNA is TGTGCCAGCAGCTACACTGGAAACACCATATATTTT. This codes for CASSYTGNTIYF. The V gene is TRBV13, the J gene TRBJ1-3; D is unclear. Trimming pared 4 bases from V and 2 bases from J, leaving 3 bases between. Per the germline V gene, CDR1 is PRHDT and CDR2 is FYEKMQ (reference sequence). The CDR3 spans 12 residues.

The genes are TRBV5-1 and TRBJ2-3, with TRBD1 matching 11 bases. Germline V gene data show CDR1 as SGHRS and CDR2 as YFSETQ. The CDR3 has 14 residues. J lost 3 bases, V lost 4 bases, and 1 base had no gene match. The CDR3 nucleotides read TGCGCCAGCAGCCGGGACAGGGGGACAGATACGCAGTATTTT. Its translation is CASSRDRGTDTQYF.

This clone was detected only a few times. The chain recombines TRBV29-1 with TRBJ1-1; a weak D match, TRBD1 (6 bases). V lost 1 base to trimming and J lost 3 bases, with 9 bases between them. CDR1 and CDR2 from the germline V gene are SQVTM and ANQGSEA. This CDR3 contains 13 residues. CDR3 sequence: CSVEGQGYTEAFF. Here the CDR3 DNA reads TGCAGCGTTGAAGGGCAGGGGTACACTGAAGCTTTCTTT. Complete variable domain (other parts from reference TRBV29-1 and TRBJ1-1): SAVISQKPSRDICQRGTSLTIQCQVDSQVTMMFWYRQQPGQSLTLIATANQGSEATYESGFVIDKFPISRPNLTFSTLTVSNMSPEDSSIYLCSVEGQGYTEAFFGQGTRLTVV.

The gene calls are TRBV18 and TRBJ2-7, with 8 bases matching TRBD1. The CDR3 has 15 amino acids. V shed 3 bases, J shed 2 bases, and the junction held 6 bases outside the gene matches. Germline V CDR1 and CDR2: KGHSH, LQKENI. Here the CDR3 reads CASSPSVDRAYEQYF. DNA for the CDR3: TGTGCCAGCTCACCGTCGGTGGACAGGGCCTACGAGCAGTACTTC.

This clone was seen once. The chain has TRBV27 and TRBJ1-2, with TRBD1 matching 9 bases. The ends lost 5 bases at V and 4 bases at J; junction bases unmatched: 8. CDR3 length equals 15 residues. CDR1 and CDR2 from the germline V gene are MNHEY and SMNVEV (reference sequence). The CDR3 is CASSAHRGRSYGYTF. The CDR3, as DNA: TGTGCCAGCAGTGCGCACAGGGGGCGCAGCTATGGCTACACCTTC.

V usage is TRBV7-3 and J usage is TRBJ2-1; 12 bases line up with TRBD2. The CDR3 length is 20 residues. Germline trimming cut 2 bases from V and 0 bases from J; bases unmatched to any gene: 11. Germline V lookup: CDR1 SGHTA, CDR2 FQGTGA. The CDR3 sequence: CASSLYALAGGLSSYNEQFF. DNA for the CDR3: TGTGCCAGCAGCTTATATGCACTAGCGGGGGGCCTGAGCTCCTACAATGAGCAGTTCTTC. Full variable domain (missing parts from reference TRBV7-3 and TRBJ2-1): GAGVSQTPSNKVTEKGKYVELRCDPISGHTALYWYRQSLGQGPEFLIYFQGTGAADDSGLPNDRFFAVRPEGSVSTLKIQRTERGDSAVYLCASSLYALAGGLSSYNEQFFGPGTRLTVL.

This clone was seen a few times. The chain links TRBV6-5 to TRBJ1-6, with a possible D match to TRBD1 (5 bases). V lost 6 bases, J lost 7 bases, and 13 bases lay in between. CDR1 is MNHEY, CDR2 SVGAGI, per germline. The length of the CDR3 is 14 residues. The DNA for the CDR3 is TGTGCCAGCAGCCTCAGGGAAACGAATTCACCCCTCCACTTT. This codes for CASSLRETNSPLHF.

The chain combines TRBV7-9 with TRBJ1-5, with 7 bases fitting TRBD1. CDR3 size: 14 residues. V shed 5 bases, J shed 6 bases, and the junction held 7 bases outside the gene matches. Germline-derived CDR1 and CDR2 are SEHNR and FQNEAQ (reference sequence). Here the CDR3 DNA reads TGTGCCAGCAGCCCGCAGGGGGGCAGTCAGCCCCAGCATTTT. This translates into CASSPQGGSQPQHF.

The chain joins TRBV9 to TRBJ2-7; perhaps TRBD2 as D (7 bases). The V end was cut by 0 bases, the J end by 6 bases, with 13 bases between. Germline lookup yields CDR1 SGDLS and CDR2 YYNGEE. The CDR3 length is 14 residues. CDR3 loop: CASSVAWGGREQYF. CDR3 bases: TGTGCCAGCAGCGTAGCTTGGGGGGGCCGCGAGCAGTACTTC.

This clone was detected only once. The chain couples TRBV10-3 to TRBJ1-2, with D possibly being TRBD1 (5 bases). The CDR3 is 15 residues long. Trimming removed 0 bases from V and 0 bases from J, with 8 bases in between. Germline CDR1 is ENHRY and CDR2 is SYGVKD. The CDR3 DNA follows: TGTGCCATCAGTGAGTCGGGGGGTCCTAACTATGGCTACACCTTC. Its protein product is CAISESGGPNYGYTF.

The J gene is TRBJ2-5, the V gene TRBV18; D is unclear. The CDR3 has 14 residues. V was shortened by 4 bases and J by 0 bases, with 9 bases between the two germline ends. Germline loops: CDR1 KGHSH, CDR2 LQKENI. DNA of the CDR3: TGTGCCAGCTCACTTTCTAGGAACCAAGAGACCCAGTACTTC. Amino acid sequence: CASSLSRNQETQYF. The entire variable domain, with the rest obtained from reference TRBV18 and TRBJ2-5, is as follows: NAGVMQNPRHLVRRRGQEARLRCSPMKGHSHVYWYRQLPEEGLKFMVYLQKENIIDESGMPKERFSAEFPKEGPSILRIQQVVRGDSAAYFCASSLSRNQETQYFGPGTRLLVL.

The rearrangement joins TRBV19 to TRBJ1-4, with a possible D match to TRBD1 (6 bases). Germline assignment: CDR1 LNHDA and CDR2 SQIVND (reference sequence). There are 15 residues in the CDR3. The V and J ends lost 5 bases and 3 bases respectively, with 13 bases between them. The CDR3 protein is CASSAYRDPNEKLFF. CDR3 in DNA: TGTGCCAGTAGTGCTTACAGGGACCCTAATGAAAAACTGTTTTTT.

This clone came up a few times. The genes are TRBV15 and TRBJ2-7, with 8 bases identical to TRBD1. The V gene end was trimmed by 5 bases and the J gene end by 2 bases; junction bases not matched to a gene: 8. Germline assignment: CDR1 LNHNV and CDR2 YYDKDF (reference sequence). The CDR3 is 15 residues long. The CDR3 spells CATSVGSQGAYEQYF. For the CDR3, the DNA is TGTGCCACCAGCGTTGGGTCACAGGGGGCCTACGAGCAGTACTTC.

This clone has only a few counts. The chain employs TRBV25-1 and TRBJ2-1; 8 nucleotides match TRBD2. This CDR3 is built from 14 residues. V gave up 4 bases and J gave up 15 bases; unmatched junction bases: 14. Germline V gives CDR1 MGHDK, CDR2 SYGVNS. The CDR3 is CASSALGTGGRSFF. The CDR3, as DNA: TGTGCCAGCAGTGCCCTCGGTACTGGCGGGAGGTCGTTCTTC.

This chain joins TRBV7-6 and TRBJ1-5; TRBD1 matches at 7 bases. CDR1 and CDR2 from the germline V gene are SGHVS and FNYEAQ. V was pared by 1 base and J by 4 bases, with 7 bases of the junction left unmatched. The CDR3 has 16 residues. The CDR3 loop reads CASSLGTGGLNQPQHF. The CDR3 DNA is TGTGCCAGCAGCTTAGGGACAGGAGGGCTGAATCAGCCCCAGCATTTT.

This chain connects TRBV19 to TRBJ2-3, with D possibly TRBD2 on 6 matching bases. The CDR3 covers 15 residues. The V end lost 1 base, the J end lost 3 bases, and 11 bases lay between the germline ends. Germline V gives CDR1 LNHDA, CDR2 SQIVND (reference sequence). The CDR3 DNA follows: TGTGCCAGTAGTATAGGGGCGGGAATTACAGATACGCAGTATTTT. It codes for CASSIGAGITDTQYF.

This clone was found a few times. The chain links TRBV28 to TRBJ1-1; D gene unclear. Germline CDR1 and CDR2: MDHEN and SYDVKM. The CDR3 sequence is 12 residues long. Trimming removed 2 bases at V and 5 bases at J, with 6 bases between. This CDR3 is CASSLLQTEAFF. In DNA form, the CDR3 reads TGTGCCAGCAGTTTACTGCAGACTGAAGCTTTCTTT. The full variable domain, in which reference TRBV28 and TRBJ1-1 provide the parts outside the CDR3, is DVKVTQSSRYLVKRTGEKVFLECVQDMDHENMFWYRQDPGLGLRLIYFSYDVKMKEKGDIPEGYSVSREKKERFSLILESASTNQTSMYLCASSLLQTEAFFGQGTRLTVV.

As regards this clone: A junction end diverges from the germline sequence, so it may reflect a read error. The rearrangement links TRBV6-5 to TRBJ2-2, with D perhaps TRBD2 (5 bases). This CDR3 is 15 amino acids long. CDR1 is MNHEY, CDR2 SVGAGI, per germline. CDR3 sequence: CVSSFGSREGGELFF. CDR3 sequence (DNA): TGTGTCAGCAGTTTTGGATCCCGAGAGGGCGGGGAGCTGTTTTTT.

CDR3 region: CASSYVGTDSNQPQHF. The CDR3 nucleotides are TGTGCCAGCAGTTACGTCGGGACAGATAGCAATCAGCCCCAGCATTTT. This sequence joins TRBV6-6 and TRBJ1-5; 7 bases align to TRBD1. Trimming cost V 2 bases and J 0 bases; bases outside gene matches: 4. This CDR3 spans 16 amino acids. CDR1 MNHNY and CDR2 SVGAGI come from the germline V gene (reference sequence).

V is TRBV30 and J is TRBJ1-6; TRBD1 matches at 7 bases. The CDR3 consists of 16 residues. Germline-derived CDR1 and CDR2 are GTSNPN and SVGIG (reference sequence). The ends lost 7 bases at V and 0 bases at J; junction bases unmatched: 9. This CDR3 reads CAFRTGPSSYNSPLHF. The CDR3 region has the DNA TGTGCCTTCCGGACAGGCCCAAGCTCCTATAATTCACCCCTCCACTTT.

The gene calls are TRBV25-1 and TRBJ2-5; 8 positions agree with TRBD1. V lost 4 bases to trimming and J lost 3 bases; unmatched junction nucleotides: 10. Germline assignment: CDR1 MGHDK and CDR2 SYGVNS. This CDR3 is built from 16 residues. The CDR3 coding sequence is TGTGCCAGCAGTGGTTCGACAGGGGTGGAGGAAGAGACCCAGTACTTC. The encoded protein is CASSGSTGVEEETQYF.

V gene TRBV30 combines with J gene TRBJ1-6; no clear D. Trimming pared 2 bases from V and 8 bases from J, leaving 10 bases between. Germline V gene lookup returns CDR1 GTSNPN and CDR2 SVGIG (reference sequence). This CDR3 is 13 amino acids long. Written as DNA, the CDR3 is TGTGCCTGGAGTCGGGGTGGGGATTCACCCCTCCACTTT. Residues: CAWSRGGDSPLHF.

The chain combines TRBV19 with TRBJ2-1; D possibly corresponds to TRBD2 (6 bases). Germline assignment: CDR1 LNHDA and CDR2 SQIVND (reference sequence). The CDR3 is 16 amino acids. Trimming took off 5 bases at V and 2 bases at J, with 16 bases between the two ends. The CDR3 loop reads CASSVASGLAYNEQFF. The CDR3 region has the DNA TGTGCCAGTAGTGTCGCGAGCGGGCTAGCCTACAATGAGCAGTTCTTC.

The genes are TRBV25-1 and TRBJ2-5; D is perhaps TRBD2 (6 bases). V lost 2 bases, J lost 5 bases, and 12 bases lay in between. The CDR3 is made up of 14 amino acids. Germline CDR1 and CDR2: MGHDK and SYGVNS. CDR3 loop: CASSEVGGGETQYF. CDR3 nucleotides: TGTGCCAGCAGTGAAGTGGGAGGAGGGGAGACCCAGTACTTC.

This clone was recorded a few times. This chain joins TRBV19 and TRBJ1-5; 9 nucleotides line up with TRBD1. The CDR3 is 15 residues long. Germline trimming cut 5 bases from V and 7 bases from J; bases unmatched to any gene: 9. Germline assignment: CDR1 LNHDA and CDR2 SQIVND (reference sequence). CDR3 sequence reads: CASSPDRGIGQPQHF. The CDR3 DNA sequence: TGTGCCAGTAGTCCCGACAGGGGGATAGGGCAGCCCCAGCATTTT.

The rearrangement joins TRBV28 to TRBJ2-1, with a weak D call TRBD1 (6 bases). The ends were cut back, 7 bases at V and 2 bases at J, with 12 bases in the middle. There are 14 residues in the CDR3. CDR1 MDHEN and CDR2 SYDVKM come from the germline V gene. The CDR3 DNA reads as TGTGCCAGCACCATAAGGGGGACCTACAATGAGCAGTTCTTC. Translated, it gives CASTIRGTYNEQFF.